This TCR beta chain was identified during a study of blood T cell repertoires in COVID-19. During active infection, Seattle patients enrolled and were then monitored through disease. In the authors' methods: Quantification of nucleated cells was approximated via reference gene primer amplification. Sequencing was performed with immunoSEQ multiplex PCR; in TCRdb, only in-frame clones are kept and a portion is missing. The V and J calls and clone size come from that table; D and trimming were worked out from the DNA. The table lists approximately 110,000 clones, around 74% of them singletons. This TCR was sampled from a man older than 75 with COVID-19, enrolled during active disease. Sample: peripheral blood.

In nucleotides, the CDR3 is TGTGCCACCAGCAGAGGGTCAGGAATGACGGGGTCCTACGAGCAGTACTTC. This encodes CATSRGSGMTGSYEQYF. The V and J genes are TRBV15 and TRBJ2-7, with D possibly matching TRBD2 (5 bases). V was cut by 1 base and J by 1 base, with 17 bases left in between. This CDR3 is 17 amino acids long. Germline CDR1 LNHNV, CDR2 YYDKDF (reference sequence).